Below are 19 T cell receptor beta chains sequenced from a single sample in a study of blood T cell repertoires in COVID-19. Here immunoSEQ multiplex PCR was the method, and the copy in TCRdb shows in-frame clones only, minus some. In the table there are a few hundred thousand clones, roughly 87% of which are singletons. Sequencing was carried out using peripheral blood. The origin of the receptors is a man in his forties with active or convalescent COVID-19.

The chain couples TRBV12-5 to TRBJ2-1; 12 nucleotides align to TRBD2. The CDR3 has 16 residues. Germline V gives CDR1 LGHNT, CDR2 FRNRAP. With 1 base clipped from V and 7 bases from J, the junction kept 5 bases outside the gene matches. Here the CDR3 DNA reads TGTGCTAGTGGTTTGGCTCTAGCGGGAGGGGAGAATGAGCAGTTCTTC. Its protein product is CASGLALAGGENEQFF.

Written as DNA, the CDR3 is TGCGCCAGCACCCGGGGGGCTTTACCCTCCTACAATGAGCAGTTCTTC. Translating it yields CASTRGALPSYNEQFF. The V gene is TRBV10-2, the J gene TRBJ2-1; maybe TRBD2 (7 bases). The V and J ends lost 7 bases and 0 bases respectively, with 16 bases between them. The germline V gene has CDR1 WSHSY and CDR2 SAAADI. This CDR3 has 16 amino acids.

This chain links TRBV24-1 with TRBJ2-7; 8 bases agree with TRBD1. With V trimmed by 4 bases and J by 3 bases, 13 bases remained unmatched. CDR1 and CDR2 (germline): KGHDR, SFDVKD. The CDR3 contains 17 residues. CDR3: CATSDLGRPGGCYEQYF. The CDR3 DNA sequence: TGTGCCACCAGTGACCTCGGGCGGCCAGGGGGCTGCTACGAGCAGTACTTC.

The sample holds a few counts of this clone. V is TRBV5-6 and J is TRBJ2-2, with D possibly matching TRBD2 (6 bases). Germline CDR1 is SGHDT and CDR2 is YYEEEE. The CDR3 is 14 amino acids. With 2 bases removed from V and 5 bases from J, the gap between germline ends came to 10 bases. The CDR3 DNA follows: TGTGCCAGCAGCTTTGGGGGGACGACCGGGGAGCTGTTTTTT. This translates into CASSFGGTTGELFF. Combining the CDR3 with reference TRBV5-6 and TRBJ2-2 gives the whole variable domain DAGVTQSPTHLIKTRGQQVTLRCSPKSGHDTVSWYQQALGQGPQFIFQYYEEEERQRGNFPDRFSGHQFPNYSSELNVNALLLGDSALYLCASSFGGTTGELFFGEGSRLTVL.

V is TRBV12-3 or TRBV12-4 and J is TRBJ1-6; no firm D call. There are 13 residues in the CDR3. Trimming stripped 3 bases from V and 10 bases from J, with 10 bases between. CDR3 protein: CASSFSWRSPLHF. The CDR3 nucleotides are TGTGCCAGCAGTTTTTCGTGGAGATCACCCCTCCACTTT.

This chain links TRBV4-1 with TRBJ2-7, with 13 bases lining up with TRBD2. The CDR3 contains 17 residues. V shed 0 bases and J 4 bases; nucleotides not matched to a gene: 6. From germline, CDR1 is MGHRA and CDR2 YSYEKL. The CDR3 is CASSQEHGTSGIYEQYF. CDR3 nucleotides: TGCGCCAGCAGCCAAGAGCACGGGACTAGCGGGATATACGAGCAGTACTTC.

The V and J genes are TRBV19 and TRBJ1-1; maybe TRBD1 (5 bases). V was clipped by 1 base and J by 5 bases, with 14 bases between them. The CDR3 is 15 amino acids. Germline CDR1 is LNHDA and CDR2 is SQIVND (reference sequence). CDR3 sequence (DNA): TGTGCCAGTAGTATAGCCCCAGGGATGGGAACTGAAGCTTTCTTT. Protein sequence: CASSIAPGMGTEAFF.

This clone was found once. The rearrangement uses TRBV10-3 and TRBJ1-1, with no clear D. The CDR3 consists of 14 residues. Germline CDR1 is ENHRY and CDR2 is SYGVKD. The V end lost 4 bases, the J end lost 3 bases, and 12 bases lay between the germline ends. The CDR3 nucleotides are TGTGCCATCAGTGCGTCGGTGGCGGACACTGAAGCTTTCTTT. Translating it yields CAISASVADTEAFF.

This chain joins TRBV5-1 and TRBJ1-2; D might be TRBD1 (6 bases). The CDR3 sequence is 16 residues long. The V gene lost 4 bases and the J gene lost 5 bases, with 21 bases spanning the gap. The germline V gene has CDR1 SGHRS and CDR2 YFSETQ. Here the CDR3 reads CASSPGQSTDAYGYTF. CDR3 nucleotides: TGCGCCAGCAGCCCTGGACAGTCCACCGATGCGTATGGCTACACCTTC.

The count of this clone is one. The chain links TRBV29-1 to TRBJ1-2; tentative D call: TRBD1 (6 bases). Trimming shortened V by 5 bases and J by 4 bases, and 11 bases separated the two germline ends. There are 12 residues in the CDR3. Germline V lookup: CDR1 SQVTM, CDR2 ANQGSEA. The CDR3 is CSVTGSIYGYTF. CDR3 DNA sequence: TGCAGCGTTACAGGGTCTATCTATGGCTACACCTTC.

V and J are TRBV30 and TRBJ2-5, with 8 positions matching TRBD1. Germline V CDR1 and CDR2: GTSNPN, SVGIG (reference sequence). V gave up 2 bases and J gave up 5 bases; unmatched junction bases: 4. This CDR3 spans 13 amino acids. The CDR3 loop is CAWSQDRGETQYF. The CDR3 nucleotides read TGTGCCTGGAGTCAAGACAGGGGTGAGACCCAGTACTTC. Filled out from reference TRBV30 and TRBJ2-5, the complete variable domain reads SQTIHQWPATLVQPVGSPLSLECTVEGTSNPNLYWYRQAAGRGLQLLFYSVGIGQISSEVPQNLSASRPQDRQFILSSKKLLLSDSGFYLCAWSQDRGETQYFGPGTRLLVL.

The chain recombines TRBV3-1 (or the pseudogene TRBV3-2) with TRBJ2-1, with a possible D match to TRBD2 (6 bases). The CDR3 is made up of 16 amino acids. Trimming took off 0 bases at V and 8 bases at J, with 17 bases between the two ends. CDR1 and CDR2 from the germline V gene are LGHDT and YNNKEL (reference sequence). The CDR3 region has the DNA TGTGCCAGCAGCCAAGATTGGAGGGTTAGCATCGATGAGCAGTTCTTC. It specifies CASSQDWRVSIDEQFF.

This clone was counted a few times. The chain couples TRBV10-3 to TRBJ1-5; 9 bases align to TRBD1. Trimming removed 6 bases from V and 3 bases from J; junction bases left unmatched: 3. The CDR3 loop spans 14 amino acids. Looked up from germline, CDR1 is ENHRY and CDR2 is SYGVKD. CDR3 loop: CAISGQGYNQPQHF. CDR3 nucleotides: TGTGCCATCAGCGGACAGGGGTACAATCAGCCCCAGCATTTT.

This clone was picked up one time. The chain has TRBV2 and TRBJ2-1; 7 bases are a match to TRBD2. CDR3 length: 14 residues. The V gene's germline CDR1 is SNHLY and CDR2 FYNNEI. V lost 10 bases, J lost 3 bases, and 9 bases stayed unmatched. The CDR3 region is CATRSGALYNEQFF. The CDR3 coding sequence is TGTGCCACCAGAAGCGGGGCCCTCTACAATGAGCAGTTCTTC.

CDR3 region: CASSEGRGPDEQFF. The CDR3 DNA reads as TGCGCCAGCAGTGAAGGCAGGGGGCCGGATGAGCAGTTCTTC. This chain links TRBV10-1 with TRBJ2-1; 8 nucleotides match TRBD1. This CDR3 is built from 14 residues. The germline CDR1 and CDR2 sequences are WNHNN and SYGVQD (reference sequence). V lost 3 bases to trimming and J lost 8 bases; unmatched junction nucleotides: 6.

This rearrangement joins TRBV6-6 to TRBJ1-1; tentative D call: TRBD1 (5 bases). Germline assignment: CDR1 MNHNY and CDR2 SVGAGI (reference sequence). This CDR3 comprises 13 residues. The V gene lost 6 bases and the J gene lost 6 bases, with 14 bases spanning the gap. DNA for the CDR3: TGTGCCAGCAGCTCAAGGGGCGGATCTGAAGCTTTCTTT. Translating it yields CASSSRGGSEAFF.

The chain joins TRBV13 to TRBJ2-3, with 9 bases matching TRBD2. V lost 5 bases to trimming and J lost 4 bases; unmatched junction nucleotides: 7. Germline V gene sequence: CDR1 PRHDT, CDR2 FYEKMQ (reference sequence). This CDR3 has 15 residues. The CDR3 here is CASSQAGGVPDTQYF. DNA of the CDR3: TGTGCCAGCAGCCAAGCGGGAGGAGTTCCAGATACGCAGTATTTT.

The gene calls are TRBV7-6 and TRBJ2-7; 9 bases align to TRBD1. V was clipped by 1 base and J by 3 bases; unmatched bases: 4. This CDR3 spans 15 amino acids. Per the germline V gene, CDR1 is SGHVS and CDR2 is FNYEAQ. In DNA form, the CDR3 reads TGTGCCAGCAGCTTAGTGGGACAGGGACTCTACGAGCAGTACTTC. Translated, it gives CASSLVGQGLYEQYF.

V is TRBV28 and J is TRBJ1-1; tentative D call: TRBD1 (6 bases). CDR3 length equals 14 residues. Germline CDR1 is MDHEN and CDR2 is SYDVKM. Trimming cost V 5 bases and J 4 bases, with 14 bases left between them. CDR3 bases: TGTGCCAGCAGTACCCGGGGGGGCCGCACTGAAGCTTTCTTT. Protein: CASSTRGGRTEAFF.